This T cell receptor beta chain is drawn from a study of cytomegalovirus exposure and HLA in healthy donors. A multiplex PCR was run with 60 Vbeta primers and 13 Jbeta primers. Profiled with immunoSEQ multiplex PCR; TCRdb holds only in-frame clones, not every one. Here the sample spans 95,000 to 150,000 clones, over 8.5% being singletons. Germline V lookup: CDR1 MGHRA, CDR2 YSYEKL. J gave up 3 bases and V 1 base, and 6 bases lay outside the gene matches. The CDR3 covers 16 residues. Findings of the study overall: Across donors, presence/absence analyses took sequencing depth to be roughly uniform.

A word on this clone: Its antigen is as yet unknown.

The receptor was derived from a woman between 35 and 50 years old in good health and CMV-seropositive. The V call is TRBV4-1, the J call TRBJ2-1; 7 bases are a match to TRBD2. Sequencing was performed on PBMCs. CDR3 DNA sequence: TGCGCCAGCAGCCAAGCGTCCTCGGGGGGCTACAATGAGCAGTTCTTC. Encoded protein: CASSQASSGGYNEQFF.